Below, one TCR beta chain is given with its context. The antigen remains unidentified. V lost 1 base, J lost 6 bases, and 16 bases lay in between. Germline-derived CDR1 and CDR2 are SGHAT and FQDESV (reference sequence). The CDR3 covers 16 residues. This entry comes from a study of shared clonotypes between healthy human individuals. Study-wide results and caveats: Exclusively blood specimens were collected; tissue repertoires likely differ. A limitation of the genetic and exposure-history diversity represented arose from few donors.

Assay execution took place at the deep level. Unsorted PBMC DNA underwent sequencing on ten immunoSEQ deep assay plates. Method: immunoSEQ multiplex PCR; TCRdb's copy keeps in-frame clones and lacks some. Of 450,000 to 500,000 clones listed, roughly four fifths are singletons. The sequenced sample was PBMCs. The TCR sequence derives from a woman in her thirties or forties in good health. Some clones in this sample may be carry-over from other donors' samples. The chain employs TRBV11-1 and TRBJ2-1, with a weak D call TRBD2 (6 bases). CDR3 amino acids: CASSLVRGLALNEQFF. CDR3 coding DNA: TGTGCCAGCAGCTTAGTGAGGGGACTGGCACTCAATGAGCAGTTCTTC.